A selection of T cell receptor beta chains follows, all from one sample in a study of shared clonotypes between healthy human individuals. Profiled with immunoSEQ multiplex PCR; TCRdb holds only in-frame clones, not every one. This table holds 2 million to 2.5 million clones, under 95% found once. Input material: naive CD4+ T cells from PBMCs. Receptors originate from a man aged 18-30 years in good health. Some clones in this sample may be carry-over from other donors' samples. CDR3s include the opening cysteine and the closing phenylalanine or tryptophan. The order of the fields is V gene, CDR3 length, D gene, clone size, J gene, CDR3 protein, CDR3 DNA. A D gene is named only where the DNA matches it firmly. Clone size is stated in some rows and not others, as once, few, many or a class when expanded.

TRBV5-1	13	-	-	TRBJ1-1	CASGRRDNTEAFF	TGCGCCAGCGGCAGGAGGGATAACACTGAAGCTTTCTTT
TRBV19	16	-	-	TRBJ1-5	CASSILQGLGNQPQHF	TGTGCCAGTAGTATTTTACAGGGTCTGGGCAATCAGCCCCAGCATTTT
TRBV6-5	14	-	-	TRBJ1-1	CASSLGRSNTEAFF	TGTGCCAGCAGCCTCGGACGGTCAAACACTGAAGCTTTCTTT
TRBV13	18	-	once	TRBJ1-1	CASSFGLGPAHGGTEAFF	TGTGCCAGCAGCTTTGGTTTGGGGCCCGCTCATGGTGGCACTGAAGCTTTCTTT
TRBV7-7	13	-	-	TRBJ2-2	CASSPQRAGELFF	TGTGCCAGCAGCCCACAGAGGGCCGGGGAGCTGTTTTTT
TRBV10-3	13	-	-	TRBJ2-2	CAISGPNTGELFF	TGTGCCATCAGTGGCCCGAACACCGGGGAGCTGTTTTTT
TRBV5-1	19	TRBD2	-	TRBJ2-3	CASSLVILRPGGRRDTQYF	TGCGCCAGCAGCTTGGTCATCCTGCGTCCAGGCGGGAGAAGAGATACGCAGTATTTT
TRBV29-1	13	-	-	TRBJ1-2	CSAQGGANYGYTF	TGCAGCGCTCAAGGAGGGGCCAACTATGGCTACACCTTC
TRBV9	16	TRBD2	-	TRBJ2-3	CASSARGGSGPDTQYF	TGTGCCAGCAGCGCCCGGGGCGGGAGTGGACCAGATACGCAGTATTTT
TRBV5-8	20	TRBD2	-	TRBJ2-2	CASSLYSGLAGAGAPGELFF	TGTGCCAGCAGCTTGTATTCGGGACTAGCGGGAGCAGGGGCTCCCGGGGAGCTGTTTTTT
TRBV4-3	16	TRBD2	-	TRBJ2-4	CASSQDSERGKNIQYF	TGCGCCAGCAGCCAAGATTCTGAGCGGGGAAAAAACATTCAGTACTTC
TRBV30	15	-	once	TRBJ2-1	CAWSPLTLGANEQFF	TGTGCCTGGAGCCCCTTAACTTTGGGGGCCAATGAGCAGTTCTTC
TRBV7-2	15	-	-	TRBJ2-1	CASSPDRSSYNEQFF	TGTGCCAGCAGCCCCGACAGAAGCTCCTACAATGAGCAGTTCTTC
TRBV5-8	16	TRBD2	-	TRBJ2-7	CASSLTSGTYSYEQYF	TGTGCCAGCAGCTTGACTAGCGGGACTTACTCCTACGAGCAGTACTTC
TRBV5-1	16	TRBD2	-	TRBJ2-5	CASSLATSGRPETQYF	TGCGCCAGCAGCTTGGCCACTAGCGGGAGACCAGAGACCCAGTACTTC
TRBV5-1	16	-	-	TRBJ2-5	CASSSGLGGGQETQYF	TGCGCCAGCAGTTCGGGCCTCGGTGGGGGGCAAGAGACCCAGTACTTC
TRBV4-3	16	-	-	TRBJ2-2	CASSQGVGGNTGELFF	TGCGCCAGCAGCCAAGGGGTGGGAGGGAACACCGGGGAGCTGTTTTTT
TRBV5-4	14	-	-	TRBJ1-1	CASSSGGQNTEAFF	TGTGCCAGCAGCTCTGGGGGGCAGAACACTGAAGCTTTCTTT
TRBV25-1	13	-	-	TRBJ2-2	CASSRDNTGELFF	TGTGCCAGCAGTCGGGACAACACCGGGGAGCTGTTTTTT
TRBV6-5	15	-	-	TRBJ1-3	CASSYQGSGANTIYF	TGTGCCAGCAGTTACCAGGGGTCGGGGGCAAACACCATATATTTT
TRBV7-3	14	-	-	TRBJ2-1	CASSFDAQYNEQFF	TGTGCCAGCAGCTTCGACGCCCAGTACAATGAGCAGTTCTTC
TRBV29-1	16	-	-	TRBJ2-5	CSVYPFGRAVWETQYF	TGCAGCGTTTACCCTTTCGGCAGGGCGGTTTGGGAGACCCAGTACTTC
TRBV11-3	13	-	-	TRBJ2-5	CASSFMAGETQYF	TGTGCCAGCAGCTTCATGGCGGGGGAGACCCAGTACTTC
TRBV11-3	16	-	once	TRBJ2-1	CASSLDWVAENNEQFF	TGTGCCAGCAGCTTAGATTGGGTAGCGGAAAACAATGAGCAGTTCTTC
TRBV7-3	13	TRBD2	-	TRBJ2-1	CASSSPSGNEQFF	TGTGCCAGCAGCTCCCCTAGCGGGAATGAGCAGTTCTTC
TRBV9	15	-	-	TRBJ2-7	CASSVGWTPSYEQYF	TGTGCCAGCAGCGTAGGCTGGACTCCCTCCTACGAGCAGTACTTC
TRBV4-3	18	-	-	TRBJ1-4	CASSQDVPGIRSNEKLFF	TGCGCCAGCAGCCAAGATGTGCCAGGGATTCGGTCTAATGAAAAACTGTTTTTT
TRBV5-1	12	-	-	TRBJ1-1	CASSPTNTEAFF	TGCGCCAGCAGCCCGACCAACACTGAAGCTTTCTTT
TRBV28	14	-	-	TRBJ1-3	CASSLHTAGNTIYF	TGTGCCAGCAGTTTGCATACAGCTGGAAACACCATATATTTT
TRBV28	14	-	-	TRBJ2-3	CAALRRDRTDTQYF	TGTGCCGCCCTTCGACGGGACCGCACAGATACGCAGTATTTT
TRBV27	13	-	few	TRBJ2-2	CASRPVNTGELFF	TGTGCCAGCAGACCAGTGAACACCGGGGAGCTGTTTTTT
TRBV29-1	12	TRBD1	-	TRBJ1-5	CSVGQGDQPQHF	TGCAGCGTCGGACAGGGGGATCAGCCCCAGCATTTT
TRBV23-1	15	-	-	TRBJ2-5	CASSRGPLRRETQYF	TGCGCCAGCAGTCGGGGGCCTCTGAGGAGGGAGACCCAGTACTTC
TRBV28	18	TRBD2	-	TRBJ2-7	CASSFGGGLAGGTYEQYF	TGTGCCAGCAGTTTCGGGGGGGGACTAGCGGGAGGTACCTACGAGCAGTACTTC
TRBV5-1	15	-	-	TRBJ1-3	CASSLSPREGNTIYF	TGCGCCAGCAGCTTGTCCCCCCGAGAGGGGAACACCATATATTTT
TRBV7-8	13	-	once	TRBJ2-7	CASRLGLSYEQYF	TGTGCCAGCAGATTGGGACTGTCCTACGAGCAGTACTTC
TRBV5-1	18	TRBD2	-	TRBJ2-5	CASSPVGRLAPSQETQYF	TGCGCCAGCAGCCCGGTAGGACGACTAGCGCCGTCACAAGAGACCCAGTACTTC
TRBV5-1	12	-	-	TRBJ2-1	CASSLDLGEQFF	TGCGCCAGCAGCTTGGACTTGGGTGAGCAGTTCTTC
TRBV5-1	13	TRBD1	few	TRBJ1-1	CASRGTANTEAFF	TGCGCCAGCAGGGGGACAGCGAACACTGAAGCTTTCTTT
TRBV4-3	17	-	-	TRBJ2-1	CASSQDLERNSYNEQFF	TGCGCCAGCAGCCAAGATCTGGAGAGAAACTCCTACAATGAGCAGTTCTTC
TRBV6-5	14	-	-	TRBJ1-5	CASSDTANHQPQHF	TGTGCCAGCAGTGACACTGCTAATCATCAGCCCCAGCATTTT
TRBV2	12	-	-	TRBJ2-1	CASSADWMEQFF	TGTGCCAGCAGCGCAGACTGGATGGAGCAGTTCTTC
TRBV6-5	16	-	-	TRBJ1-5	CASSYGGRGGNQPQHF	TGTGCCAGCAGTTACGGTGGGCGGGGGGGCAATCAGCCCCAGCATTTT
TRBV5-1	16	-	-	TRBJ2-1	CASSLVEDRLRNEQFF	TGCGCCAGCAGCTTGGTTGAAGACCGCCTCCGCAATGAGCAGTTCTTC
TRBV6-5	15	TRBD1	-	TRBJ2-1	CASRLYRGSYNEQFF	TGTGCCAGCAGATTGTACAGGGGCTCCTACAATGAGCAGTTCTTC
TRBV28	12	-	-	TRBJ1-5	CASMGNNQPQHF	TGTGCCAGCATGGGTAACAATCAGCCCCAGCATTTT
TRBV21-1	18	-	-	TRBJ1-1	CASSKWAPGTGGAGGAFF	-
TRBV2	13	-	-	TRBJ1-2	CASSVDSNYGYTF	TGTGCCAGCAGTGTGGACAGTAACTATGGCTACACCTTC
TRBV5-4	14	-	-	TRBJ1-5	CASSLGGLGQPQHF	TGTGCCAGCAGCTTGGGAGGTTTGGGGCAGCCCCAGCATTTT
TRBV6-5	13	-	-	TRBJ1-5	CASRPYSNQPQHF	TGTGCCAGCAGGCCCTATAGCAATCAGCCCCAGCATTTT
TRBV7-9	16	-	-	TRBJ1-2	CASSSAGPRALYGYTF	TGTGCCAGCAGCTCCGCCGGGCCCCGTGCGCTATATGGCTACACCTTC
TRBV2	14	-	-	TRBJ2-2	CASSLSRNTGELFF	TGTGCCAGCAGTTTATCCAGAAACACCGGGGAGCTGTTTTTT
TRBV18	16	TRBD1	-	TRBJ2-1	CASSPWTGYDYNEQFF	TGTGCCAGCTCACCATGGACAGGGTATGATTACAATGAGCAGTTCTTC
TRBV28	14	-	-	TRBJ1-2	CASSFGTGWYGYTF	TGTGCCAGCAGTTTCGGTACGGGCTGGTATGGCTACACCTTC